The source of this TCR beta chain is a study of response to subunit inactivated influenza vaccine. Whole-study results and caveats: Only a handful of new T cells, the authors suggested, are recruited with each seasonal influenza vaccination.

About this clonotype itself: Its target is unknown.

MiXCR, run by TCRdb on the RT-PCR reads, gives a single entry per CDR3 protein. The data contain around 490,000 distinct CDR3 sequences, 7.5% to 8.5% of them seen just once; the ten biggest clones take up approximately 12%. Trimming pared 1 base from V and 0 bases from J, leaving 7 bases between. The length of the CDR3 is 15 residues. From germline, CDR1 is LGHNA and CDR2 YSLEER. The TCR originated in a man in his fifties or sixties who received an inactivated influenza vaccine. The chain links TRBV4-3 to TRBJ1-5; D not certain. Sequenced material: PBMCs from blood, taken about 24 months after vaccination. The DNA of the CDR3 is TGCGCCAGCAGCCAAGGGTTATATAGCAATCAGCCCCAGCATTTT. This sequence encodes CASSQGLYSNQPQHF.